This is a list of T cell receptor beta chains from one sample in a study of beta chain features in type 1 diabetes. Method: immunoSEQ multiplex PCR; TCRdb's copy keeps in-frame clones and lacks some. The data hold around 500,000 clones, with 9.5% to 12% observed a single time. Sequenced material: naive CD4+ T cells from blood. Receptors originate from a woman between 18 and 29 years old in good health. The CDR3 runs from the conserved cysteine through the conserved F or W. Fields, in order: CDR3 length, clone size, V gene, CDR3 protein. A row's size may be missing; if present it is once, few, many or a size class.

16	-	TRBV14	CASSHLGLRRGYGYTF
13	-	TRBV9	CASSVMFTDTQYF
11	few	TRBV28	CASGTNYGYTF
16	few	TRBV13	CASSLGDRDSPYEQYF
13	-	TRBV18	CASSPWPPGEQFF
14	-	TRBV19	CASTGRGREETQYF
15	-	TRBV5-4	CASSSAGTPYNEQFF
15	-	TRBV27	CASSLWGTGANVLTF
13	-	TRBV30	CAWNQDSYNEQFF
13	few	TRBV7-7	CASSLVAAGELFF
15	few	TRBV9	CASSPRGTVGGELFF
17	few	TRBV5-4	CASSFKTRAGHIDEQFF
14	few	TRBV9	CASQSGMNTGELFF
12	-	TRBV7-9	CASSLREDEQFF
16	-	TRBV18	CASSPRPSGGTDTQYF
15	few	TRBV18	CASSSVQGTQETQYF
15	few	TRBV7-8	CASSLGRGHRPTQYF
15	few	TRBV6-1	CASSQLEGRPAEAFF
11	-	TRBV20-1	CSARFTGELFF
14	-	TRBV2	CASTLRRYTDTQYF
13	few	TRBV5-4	CASSLPMNTEAFF
11	-	TRBV14	CASSLSYEQYF
13	few	TRBV7-2	CASRQTGKFTQYF
14	-	TRBV2	CASSVRAGTETQYF
15	few	TRBV9	CASSPLGGLDYGYTF
14	few	TRBV27	CASSLFRGTQPQHF
10	few	TRBV29-1	CSGGEDKEYF
14	few	TRBV5-4	CASSLETGNSPLHF
13	-	TRBV30	CAWSGSFNTEAFF
13	-	TRBV15	CATSSPRGRGYTF
15	few	TRBV7-2	CASSFQGRQGYEQYF
14	few	TRBV9	CASSVGGIQETQYF
10	-	TRBV6-1	CATLRETQYF
13	few	TRBV15	CATSRGQLETQYF
15	few	TRBV18	CASSPYPSAADTQYF
16	-	TRBV4-1	CASSLNPGLVTDTQYF
15	few	TRBV7-3	CASSLTPTGLYEQYF
16	-	TRBV7-2	CASSSQAGGYTDTQYF
12	-	TRBV2	CASSEPYNEQFF
14	-	TRBV19	CATSRQDSNQPQHF
13	-	TRBV27	CASSLIGEETQYF
13	few	TRBV29-1	CSVGGGRYNEQFF
14	-	TRBV11-2	CASSPGRTNTEAFF
16	few	TRBV18	CASSPPPGFFNQPQHF
14	few	TRBV11-2	CASSFLSVNTEAFF
15	-	TRBV9	CASSVVAGGPIEQFF
15	few	TRBV6-6	CASSRPGDNTGELFF